This TCR beta chain appears in the sequencing data of a study of post-analysis software for immune sequencing data. Whole-study context: Both relapsing-remitting and secondary progressive multiple sclerosis featured among the disease courses, as did progressive-relapsing multiple sclerosis. General study findings and limits: A few TRBV segments (TRBV5-6, TRBV5-1 and TRBV20-1 among them) occurred more frequently in patients than in controls. Controls had significantly higher normalized Chao1 diversity than multiple sclerosis patients.

Prepared libraries of TCR beta cDNA carried unique molecular identifiers. Each sample of roughly 0.9 to 11 million input T cells yielded 500,000 or so cDNA molecules, so each molecule approximated one T cell. Each CDR3 protein gets one entry after TCRdb re-called the PCR reads with MiXCR. The sample consists of approximately 730,000 distinct CDR3 sequences, 46% of them appearing once. V was clipped by 3 bases and J by 6 bases, with 28 bases between them. The CDR3 totals 19 residues. Germline CDR1 is MNHNS and CDR2 is SASEGT. Remarks on this clonotype: Its antigen is currently unknown.

Sequencing was carried out using blood. This rearrangement joins TRBV6-1 to TRBJ2-3, with D tentatively TRBD1 or TRBD2 (7 bases each). The TCR sequence derives from a girl aged 10 to 17 with multiple sclerosis. CDR3 region: CASSDWQGGSGIATDTQYF. In DNA form, the CDR3 reads TGTGCCAGCAGTGATTGGCAGGGGGGGAGCGGGATAGCCACTGATACGCAGTATTTT.